This T cell receptor beta chain was obtained from a study of early T cells in non-severe SARS-CoV-2 infection. Across the whole study: Sequencing input comprised bulk RNA from unsorted whole blood; chain pairing was not available.

Overall study findings and caveats: The matching step, a VDJdb search, favored anti-spike CD8 responses and missed private and CD4 specificities.

The V and J ends lost 0 bases and 4 bases respectively, with 3 bases between them. The CDR3 spans 12 residues. CDR1 and CDR2 from the germline V gene are MGHRA and YSYEKL. This clonotype was counted many times. Its antigen is still unknown. The library protocol tagged individual cDNA molecules with unique molecular identifiers. MiXCR was run by TCRdb on the 5' RACE reads, yielding one entry per CDR3 protein. The repertoire holds about 39,000 distinct CDR3 sequences, with over 6% as singletons. The TCR sequence derives from an adult who was a healthcare worker with PCR-confirmed SARS-CoV-2 infection or an uninfected control (not recorded which). The V gene is TRBV4-1, the J gene TRBJ1-2, with D unclear. The specimen sequenced was whole blood. The CDR3 nucleotides are TGCGCCAGCAGCCAAGATCCCTATGGCTACACCTTC. Encoded protein: CASSQDPYGYTF.